By its share, the clone carrying this T cell receptor beta chain is medium-sized. Its specificity is unknown. The data originate from a study of long-term antiretroviral therapy in people with HIV. The overall study: A decade or so separates the oldest specimens from the later 2015 immediate-ART recommendation.

A v3.0 immunoSEQ assay was performed at survey level. Here immunoSEQ multiplex PCR was the method, and the copy in TCRdb shows in-frame clones only, minus some. The sample consists of around 9,800 clones, around 85% of them appearing once. Study outcomes and limitations: Against controls, HIV repertoires showed narrower ranges of CDR3 length. Therapy changes, viral resistance and ART adherence were not documented in the available data.

Germline V CDR1 and CDR2: LGHNT, FRNRAP. Trimming shortened V by 1 base and J by 4 bases, and 8 bases separated the two germline ends. The CDR3 runs to 14 residues. This chain joins TRBV12-5 and TRBJ2-1; weak D call: TRBD2 (6 bases). The receptor comes from a man aged 40-55 years with HIV. The sample in question was unsorted PBMCs, obtained 1.8 years after starting antiretroviral therapy. In DNA form, the CDR3 reads TGTGCTAGTGGTTTGGCCGGGAGATACAATGAGCAGTTCTTC. Its protein is CASGLAGRYNEQFF.